Each of the 5 T cell receptor beta chains below was sequenced from the same sample in a study of shared clonotypes between healthy human individuals. Repertoires were generated with immunoSEQ multiplex PCR, while TCRdb's copy carries only in-frame clones and drops some. The sample holds 550,000 to 850,000 clones, over 65% seen once. The sample comprised memory CD4+ T cells sorted from blood. Subset in this sample: CD45RA-negative fraction. These receptors all stem from a woman aged 25 to 45 in good health.

V usage is TRBV7-8 and J usage is TRBJ2-3; 9 bases line up with TRBD2. V was clipped by 5 bases and J by 3 bases; unmatched bases: 18. The CDR3 consists of 19 residues. Germline CDR1 SGHVS, CDR2 FQNEAQ. The CDR3 loop is CASSLTTGSGRRLTDTQYF. As DNA, the CDR3 is TGTGCCAGCAGCCTCACCACCGGTAGCGGGAGAAGGTTGACAGATACGCAGTATTTT.

This clone was counted only a few times. The chain couples TRBV6-1 to TRBJ2-1; 7 nucleotides agree with TRBD2. Per the germline V gene, CDR1 is MNHNS and CDR2 is SASEGT. The CDR3 is 12 amino acids. The V gene end was trimmed by 8 bases and the J gene end by 8 bases; junction bases not matched to a gene: 6. In DNA, the CDR3 is TGTGCCAGCGTAGCGGGCGTCGATGAGCAGTTCTTC. This gives the protein CASVAGVDEQFF.

This clone was observed a handful of times. The gene calls are TRBV19 and TRBJ2-2; 11 bases agree with TRBD1. In germline, CDR1 is LNHDA, CDR2 SQIVND (reference sequence). This CDR3 is 16 amino acids long. V was clipped by 4 bases and J by 6 bases; unmatched bases: 7. The CDR3 nucleotides read TGTGCCAGTAGTAACCTGCCGGGACAGGGGGCCGGGGAGCTGTTTTTT. Protein: CASSNLPGQGAGELFF.

This clone was found once. The rearrangement joins TRBV5-1 to TRBJ1-5; TRBD1 agrees at 7 bases. The CDR3 runs 14 residues. V was clipped by 0 bases and J by 8 bases; unmatched bases: 5. Looked up from germline, CDR1 is SGHRS and CDR2 is YFSETQ. CDR3 loop: CASSLGQGDEPQHF. DNA for the CDR3: TGCGCCAGCAGCTTGGGACAGGGAGATGAGCCCCAGCATTTT.

This clone was recorded a few times. The rearrangement links TRBV28 to TRBJ1-1; D not resolved. The CDR3 runs to 13 residues. From germline, CDR1 is MDHEN and CDR2 SYDVKM. The V gene lost 4 bases and the J gene lost 5 bases, with 11 bases spanning the gap. As DNA, the CDR3 is TGTGCCAGCAGTTCGACTCGTCCAACTGAAGCTTTCTTT. It is translated as CASSSTRPTEAFF.